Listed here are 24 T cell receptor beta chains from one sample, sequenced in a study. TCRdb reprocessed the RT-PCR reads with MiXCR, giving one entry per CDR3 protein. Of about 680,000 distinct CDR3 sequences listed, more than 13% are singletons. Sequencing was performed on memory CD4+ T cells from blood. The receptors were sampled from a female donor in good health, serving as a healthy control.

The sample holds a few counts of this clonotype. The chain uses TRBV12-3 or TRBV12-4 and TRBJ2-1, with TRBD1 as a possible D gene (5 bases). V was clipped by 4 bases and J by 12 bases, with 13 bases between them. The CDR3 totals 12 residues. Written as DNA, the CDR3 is TGTGCCAGCAGTTCTCAGGGTTGGGGGCAGTTCTTC. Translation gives CASSSQGWGQFF.

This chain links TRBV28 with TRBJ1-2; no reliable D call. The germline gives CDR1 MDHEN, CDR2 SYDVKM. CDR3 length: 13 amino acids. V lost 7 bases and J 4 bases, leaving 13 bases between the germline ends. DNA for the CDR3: TGTGCCAGCACCCGTCCGGTAACCTATGGCTACACCTTC. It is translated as CASTRPVTYGYTF.

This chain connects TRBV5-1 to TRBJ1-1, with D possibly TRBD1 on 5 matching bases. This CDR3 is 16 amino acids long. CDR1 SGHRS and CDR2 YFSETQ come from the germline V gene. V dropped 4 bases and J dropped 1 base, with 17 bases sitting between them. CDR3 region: CASSKRDSSKNTEAFF. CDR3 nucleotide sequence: TGCGCCAGCAGCAAACGGGACTCCAGCAAGAACACTGAAGCTTTCTTT.

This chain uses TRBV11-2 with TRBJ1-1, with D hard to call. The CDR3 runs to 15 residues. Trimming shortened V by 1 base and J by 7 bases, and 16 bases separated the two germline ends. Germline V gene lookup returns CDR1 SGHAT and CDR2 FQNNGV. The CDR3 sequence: CASSLATTAILEAFF. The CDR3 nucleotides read TGTGCCAGCAGCTTAGCCACCACAGCTATACTTGAAGCTTTCTTT.

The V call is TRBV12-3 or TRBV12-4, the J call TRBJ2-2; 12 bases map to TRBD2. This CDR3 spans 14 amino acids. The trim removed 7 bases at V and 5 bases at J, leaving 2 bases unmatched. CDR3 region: CASTLAGGTGELFF. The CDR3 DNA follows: TGTGCCAGCACCCTAGCGGGGGGGACCGGGGAGCTGTTTTTT.

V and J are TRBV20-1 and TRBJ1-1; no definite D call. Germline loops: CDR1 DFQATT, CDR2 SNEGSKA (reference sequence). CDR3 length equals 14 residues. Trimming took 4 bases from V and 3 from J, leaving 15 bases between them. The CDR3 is CSAKRAIGYTEAFF. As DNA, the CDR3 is TGCAGTGCTAAACGTGCGATCGGGTACACTGAAGCTTTCTTT.

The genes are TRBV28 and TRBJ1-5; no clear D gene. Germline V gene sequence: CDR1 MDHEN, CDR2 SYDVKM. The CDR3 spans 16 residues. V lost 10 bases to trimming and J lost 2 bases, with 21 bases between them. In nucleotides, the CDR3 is TGTGCCATCCTTTCAGTCACTCCTCGGGGCAATCAGCCCCAGCATTTT. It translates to CAILSVTPRGNQPQHF. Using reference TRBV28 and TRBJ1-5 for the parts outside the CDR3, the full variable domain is DVKVTQSSRYLVKRTGEKVFLECVQDMDHENMFWYRQDPGLGLRLIYFSYDVKMKEKGDIPEGYSVSREKKERFSLILESASTNQTSMYLCAILSVTPRGNQPQHFGDGTRLSIL.

The chain's CDR3 is CASSLEAGSAYNEQFF. CDR3 bases: TGCGCCAGCAGCTTGGAGGCGGGAAGTGCCTACAATGAGCAGTTCTTC. This chain links TRBV5-1 with TRBJ2-1, with a weak D call TRBD2 (6 bases). The CDR3 sequence is 16 residues long. Per the germline V gene, CDR1 is SGHRS and CDR2 is YFSETQ. Trimming left V 0 bases short and J 2 bases short, with 12 bases between.

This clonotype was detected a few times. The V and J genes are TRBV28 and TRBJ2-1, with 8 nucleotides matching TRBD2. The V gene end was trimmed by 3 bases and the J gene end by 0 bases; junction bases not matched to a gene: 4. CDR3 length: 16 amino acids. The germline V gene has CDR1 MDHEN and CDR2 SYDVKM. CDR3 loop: CASSLYGRASYNEQFF. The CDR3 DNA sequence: TGTGCCAGCAGTTTGTACGGGAGGGCCTCCTACAATGAGCAGTTCTTC.

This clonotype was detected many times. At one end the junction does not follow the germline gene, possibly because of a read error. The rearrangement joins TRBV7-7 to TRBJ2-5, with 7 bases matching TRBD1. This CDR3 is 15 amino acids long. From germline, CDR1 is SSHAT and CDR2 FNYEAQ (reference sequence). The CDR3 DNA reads TGTGCTAGCAGCCCGTCCGGGACAGCTGAAGAGACCCAGTACTTC. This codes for CASSPSGTAEETQYF.

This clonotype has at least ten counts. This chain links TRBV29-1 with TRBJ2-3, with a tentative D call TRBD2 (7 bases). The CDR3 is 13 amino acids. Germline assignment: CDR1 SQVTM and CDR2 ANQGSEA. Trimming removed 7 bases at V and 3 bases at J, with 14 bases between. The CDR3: CSAQGGATDTQYF. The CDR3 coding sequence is TGCAGCGCCCAAGGGGGGGCGACAGATACGCAGTATTTT.

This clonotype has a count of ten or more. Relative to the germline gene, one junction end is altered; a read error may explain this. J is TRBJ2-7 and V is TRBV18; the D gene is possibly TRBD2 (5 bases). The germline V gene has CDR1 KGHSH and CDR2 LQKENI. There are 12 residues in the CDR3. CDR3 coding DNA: TGTGCCAGCTCCCCACAAGCCGGGGATCAGTACTTC. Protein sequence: CASSPQAGDQYF.

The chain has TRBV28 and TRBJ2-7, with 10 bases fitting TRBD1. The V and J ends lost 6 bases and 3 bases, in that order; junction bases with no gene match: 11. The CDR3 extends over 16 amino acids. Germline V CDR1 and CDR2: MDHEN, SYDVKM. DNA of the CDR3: TGTGCCAGCAGCCCGGACAGGGGGTCTCAAATCTACGAGCAGTACTTC. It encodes CASSPDRGSQIYEQYF.

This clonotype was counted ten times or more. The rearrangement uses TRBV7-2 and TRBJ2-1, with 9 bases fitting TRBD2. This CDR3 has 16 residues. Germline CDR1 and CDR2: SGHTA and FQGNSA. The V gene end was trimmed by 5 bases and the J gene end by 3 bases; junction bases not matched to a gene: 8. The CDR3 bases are TGTGCCAGCAGCCGTATTAGCGGGGGTGTCTACAATGAGCAGTTCTTC. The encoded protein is CASSRISGGVYNEQFF.

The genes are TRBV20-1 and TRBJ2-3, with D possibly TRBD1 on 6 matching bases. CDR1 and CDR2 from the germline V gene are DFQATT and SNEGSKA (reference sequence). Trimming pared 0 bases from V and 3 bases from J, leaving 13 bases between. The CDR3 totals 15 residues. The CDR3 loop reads CSARDPRGATDTQYF. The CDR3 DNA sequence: TGCAGTGCTAGAGATCCCAGGGGTGCGACAGATACGCAGTATTTT.

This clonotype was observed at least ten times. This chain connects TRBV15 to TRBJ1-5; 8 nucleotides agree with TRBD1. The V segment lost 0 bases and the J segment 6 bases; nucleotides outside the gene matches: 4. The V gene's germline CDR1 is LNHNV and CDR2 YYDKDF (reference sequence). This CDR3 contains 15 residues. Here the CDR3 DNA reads TGTGCCACCAGCAGAGACAGGGGGCTAGGTCAGCCCCAGCATTTT. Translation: CATSRDRGLGQPQHF.

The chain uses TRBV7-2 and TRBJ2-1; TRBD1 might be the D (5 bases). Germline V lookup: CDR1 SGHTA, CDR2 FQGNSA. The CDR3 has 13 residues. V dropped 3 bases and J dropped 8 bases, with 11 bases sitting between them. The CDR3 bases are TGTGCCAGCAGCTTCCGCGCCAGGGATGAGCAGTTCTTC. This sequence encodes CASSFRARDEQFF.

CDR3 nucleotides: TGTGCCAGCAGCCGACAACCCGGGGCCAATCAGCCCCAGCATTTT. Its protein product is CASSRQPGANQPQHF. The gene calls are TRBV3-1 and TRBJ1-5; tentative D call: TRBD1 (5 bases). Trimming cost V 4 bases and J 3 bases, with 13 bases left between them. The germline V gene has CDR1 LGHDT and CDR2 YNNKEL (reference sequence). The length of the CDR3 is 15 residues.

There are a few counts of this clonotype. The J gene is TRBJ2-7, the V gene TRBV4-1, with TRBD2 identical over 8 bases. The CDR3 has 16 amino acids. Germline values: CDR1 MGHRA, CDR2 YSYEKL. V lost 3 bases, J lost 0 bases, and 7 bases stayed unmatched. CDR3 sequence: CASSQLTSVPSYEQYF. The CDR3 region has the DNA TGCGCCAGCAGCCAGTTGACTAGCGTACCCTCCTACGAGCAGTACTTC.

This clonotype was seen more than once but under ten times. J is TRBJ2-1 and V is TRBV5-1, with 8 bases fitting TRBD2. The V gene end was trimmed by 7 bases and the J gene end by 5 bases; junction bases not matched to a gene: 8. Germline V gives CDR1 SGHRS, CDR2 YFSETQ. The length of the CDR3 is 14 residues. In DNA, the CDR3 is TGCGCCAGCCGAATTAGCGGGATTAACAATGAGCAGTTCTTC. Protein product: CASRISGINNEQFF. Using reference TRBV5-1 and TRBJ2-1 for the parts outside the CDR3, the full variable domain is KAGVTQTPRYLIKTRGQQVTLSCSPISGHRSVSWYQQTPGQGLQFLFEYFSETQRNKGNFPGRFSGRQFSNSRSEMNVSTLELGDSALYLCASRISGINNEQFFGPGTRLTVL.

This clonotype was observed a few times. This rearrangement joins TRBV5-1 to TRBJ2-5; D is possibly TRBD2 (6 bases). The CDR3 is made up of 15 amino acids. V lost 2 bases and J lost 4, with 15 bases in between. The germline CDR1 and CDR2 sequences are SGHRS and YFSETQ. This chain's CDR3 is CASSFQRASGETQYF. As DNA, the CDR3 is TGCGCCAGCAGCTTTCAGCGGGCTAGTGGAGAGACCCAGTACTTC.

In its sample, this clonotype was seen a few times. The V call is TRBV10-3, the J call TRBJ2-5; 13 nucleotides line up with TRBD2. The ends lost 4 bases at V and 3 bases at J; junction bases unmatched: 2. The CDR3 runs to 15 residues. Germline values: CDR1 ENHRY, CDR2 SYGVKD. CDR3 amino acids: CAISAGTSGKETQYF. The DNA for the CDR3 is TGTGCCATCAGTGCCGGGACTAGCGGGAAAGAGACCCAGTACTTC.

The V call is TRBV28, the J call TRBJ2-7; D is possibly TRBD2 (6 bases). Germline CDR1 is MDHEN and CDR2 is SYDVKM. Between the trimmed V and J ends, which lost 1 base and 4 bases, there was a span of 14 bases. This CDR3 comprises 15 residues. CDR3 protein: CASSLFSAGKYEQYF. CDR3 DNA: TGTGCCAGCAGTTTATTTTCTGCGGGAAAGTACGAGCAGTACTTC. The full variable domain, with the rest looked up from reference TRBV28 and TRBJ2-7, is DVKVTQSSRYLVKRTGEKVFLECVQDMDHENMFWYRQDPGLGLRLIYFSYDVKMKEKGDIPEGYSVSREKKERFSLILESASTNQTSMYLCASSLFSAGKYEQYFGPGTRLTVT.

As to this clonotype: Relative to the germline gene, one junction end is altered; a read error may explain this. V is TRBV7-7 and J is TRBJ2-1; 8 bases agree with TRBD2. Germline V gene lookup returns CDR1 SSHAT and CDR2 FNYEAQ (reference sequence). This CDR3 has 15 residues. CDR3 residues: CASSLAAGENNEQFF. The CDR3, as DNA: TGTGCTAGCAGCTTAGCAGCGGGAGAGAACAATGAGCAGTTCTTC.